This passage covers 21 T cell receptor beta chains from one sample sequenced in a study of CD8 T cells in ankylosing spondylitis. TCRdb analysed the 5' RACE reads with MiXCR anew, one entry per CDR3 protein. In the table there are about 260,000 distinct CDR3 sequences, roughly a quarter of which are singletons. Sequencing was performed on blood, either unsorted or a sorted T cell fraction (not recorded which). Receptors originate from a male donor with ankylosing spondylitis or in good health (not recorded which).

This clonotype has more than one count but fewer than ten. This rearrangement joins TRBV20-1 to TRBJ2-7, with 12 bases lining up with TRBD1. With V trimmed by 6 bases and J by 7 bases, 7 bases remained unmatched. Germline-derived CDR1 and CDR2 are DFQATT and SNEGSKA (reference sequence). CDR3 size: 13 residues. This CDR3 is CSAPGQGAREQYF. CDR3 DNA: TGCAGTGCACCGGGACAGGGGGCAAGAGAGCAGTACTTC.

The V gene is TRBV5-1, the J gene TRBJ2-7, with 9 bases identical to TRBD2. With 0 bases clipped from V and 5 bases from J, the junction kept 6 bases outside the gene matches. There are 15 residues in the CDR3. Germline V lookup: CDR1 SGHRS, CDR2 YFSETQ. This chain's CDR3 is CASSLVLAGSHEQYF. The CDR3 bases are TGCGCCAGCAGCTTGGTGCTAGCGGGGTCCCACGAGCAGTACTTC. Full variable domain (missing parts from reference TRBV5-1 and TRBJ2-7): KAGVTQTPRYLIKTRGQQVTLSCSPISGHRSVSWYQQTPGQGLQFLFEYFSETQRNKGNFPGRFSGRQFSNSRSEMNVSTLELGDSALYLCASSLVLAGSHEQYFGPGTRLTVT.

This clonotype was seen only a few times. The CDR3 spells CSASGQASGEQYF. The CDR3 DNA is TGCAGTGCTAGCGGACAGGCCTCCGGCGAGCAGTACTTC. The chain joins TRBV20-1 to TRBJ2-7, with 7 bases lining up with TRBD1. The CDR3 extends over 13 amino acids. The V and J ends lost 3 bases and 6 bases, in that order; junction bases with no gene match: 8. Germline V gene data show CDR1 as DFQATT and CDR2 as SNEGSKA (reference sequence).

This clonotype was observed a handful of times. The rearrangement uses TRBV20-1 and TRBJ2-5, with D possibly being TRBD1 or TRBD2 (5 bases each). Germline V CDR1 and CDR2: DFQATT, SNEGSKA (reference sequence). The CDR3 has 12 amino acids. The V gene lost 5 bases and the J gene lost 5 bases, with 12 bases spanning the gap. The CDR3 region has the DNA TGCAGTGCTGACCGGGACGTCGAGACCCAGTACTTC. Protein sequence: CSADRDVETQYF.

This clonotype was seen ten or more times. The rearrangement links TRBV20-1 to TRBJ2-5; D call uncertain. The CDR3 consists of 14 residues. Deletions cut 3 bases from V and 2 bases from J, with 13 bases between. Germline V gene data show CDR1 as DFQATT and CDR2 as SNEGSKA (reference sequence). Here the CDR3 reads CSASAFGQQETQYF. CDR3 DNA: TGCAGTGCTAGTGCCTTCGGTCAACAAGAGACCCAGTACTTC.

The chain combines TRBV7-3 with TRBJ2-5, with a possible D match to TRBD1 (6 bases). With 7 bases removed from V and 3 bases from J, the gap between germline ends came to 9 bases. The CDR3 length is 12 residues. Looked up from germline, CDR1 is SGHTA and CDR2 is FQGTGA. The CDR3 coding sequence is TGTGCCAGCACCCGGACAGAAGAGACCCAGTACTTC. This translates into CASTRTEETQYF.

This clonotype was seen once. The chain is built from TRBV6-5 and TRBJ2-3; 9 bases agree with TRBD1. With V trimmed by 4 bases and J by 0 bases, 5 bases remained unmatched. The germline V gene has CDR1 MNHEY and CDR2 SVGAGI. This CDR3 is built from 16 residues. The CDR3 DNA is TGTGCCAGCAGTTTACCCGGACAGGGGAGCACAGATACGCAGTATTTT. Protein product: CASSLPGQGSTDTQYF.

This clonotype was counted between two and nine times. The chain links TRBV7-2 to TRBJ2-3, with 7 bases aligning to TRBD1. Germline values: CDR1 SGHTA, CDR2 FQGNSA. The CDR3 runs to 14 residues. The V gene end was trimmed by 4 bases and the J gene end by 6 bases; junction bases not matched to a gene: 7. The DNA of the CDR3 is TGTGCCAGCAGCTCGGGACAGCCCAGTGATACGCAGTATTTT. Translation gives CASSSGQPSDTQYF. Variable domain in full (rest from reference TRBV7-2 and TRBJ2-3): GAGVSQSPSNKVTEKGKDVELRCDPISGHTALYWYRQSLGQGLEFLIYFQGNSAPDKSGLPSDRFSAERTGGSVSTLTIQRTQQEDSAVYLCASSSGQPSDTQYFGPGTRLTVL.

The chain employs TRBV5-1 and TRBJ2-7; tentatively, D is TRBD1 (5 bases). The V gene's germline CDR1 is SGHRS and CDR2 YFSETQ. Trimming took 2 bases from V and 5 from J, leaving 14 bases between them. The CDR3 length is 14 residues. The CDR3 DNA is TGCGCCAGCAGCTTCGCGCAGGGTTGGCACGAGCAGTACTTC. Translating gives CASSFAQGWHEQYF.

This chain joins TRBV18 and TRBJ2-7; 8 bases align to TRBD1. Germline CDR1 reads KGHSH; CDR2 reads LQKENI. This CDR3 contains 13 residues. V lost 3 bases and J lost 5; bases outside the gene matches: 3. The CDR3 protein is CASSPAQGDEQYF. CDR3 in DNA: TGTGCCAGCTCACCGGCACAGGGGGACGAGCAGTACTTC.

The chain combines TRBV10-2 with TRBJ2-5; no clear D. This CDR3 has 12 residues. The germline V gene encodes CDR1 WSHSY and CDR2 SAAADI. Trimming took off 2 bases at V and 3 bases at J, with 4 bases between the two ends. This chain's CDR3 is CASSEAKETQYF. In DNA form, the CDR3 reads TGCGCCAGCAGTGAGGCAAAAGAGACCCAGTACTTC.

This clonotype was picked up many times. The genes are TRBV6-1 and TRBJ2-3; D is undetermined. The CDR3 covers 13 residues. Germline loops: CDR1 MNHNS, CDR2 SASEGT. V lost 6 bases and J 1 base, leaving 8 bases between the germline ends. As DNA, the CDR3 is TGTGCCAGCAGGCGCCAGGGCACAGATACGCAGTATTTT. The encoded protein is CASRRQGTDTQYF.

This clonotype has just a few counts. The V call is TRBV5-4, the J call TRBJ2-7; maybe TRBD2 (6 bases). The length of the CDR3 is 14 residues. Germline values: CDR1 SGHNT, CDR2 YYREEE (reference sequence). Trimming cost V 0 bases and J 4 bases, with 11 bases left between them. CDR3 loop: CASSLEGLRYEQYF. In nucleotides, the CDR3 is TGTGCCAGCAGCTTGGAGGGACTCAGGTACGAGCAGTACTTC.

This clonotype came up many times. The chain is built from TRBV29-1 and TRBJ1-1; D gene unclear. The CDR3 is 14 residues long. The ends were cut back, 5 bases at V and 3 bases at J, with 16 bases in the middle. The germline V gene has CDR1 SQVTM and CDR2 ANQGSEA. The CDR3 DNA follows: TGCAGCGTTAGTTATGATATTGGGGACACTGAAGCTTTCTTT. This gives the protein CSVSYDIGDTEAFF.

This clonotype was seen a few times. The CDR3 here is CASSFPGLDTQYF. The CDR3 nucleotides read TGTGCCAGCAGTTTTCCGGGGCTAGATACGCAGTATTTT. The J gene is TRBJ2-3, the V gene TRBV12-3 or TRBV12-4, with D perhaps assigned TRBD1 or TRBD2 (5 bases each). V was pared by 3 bases and J by 5 bases, with 9 bases between. The CDR3 has 13 amino acids.

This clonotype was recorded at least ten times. The CDR3 is CASTQGRYQETQYF. The CDR3 DNA reads as TGCGCCAGCACCCAAGGACGGTACCAAGAGACCCAGTACTTC. The chain uses TRBV5-1 and TRBJ2-5; D gene uncertain. There are 14 residues in the CDR3. With 6 bases removed from V and 0 bases from J, the gap between germline ends came to 12 bases. Germline CDR1 reads SGHRS; CDR2 reads YFSETQ.

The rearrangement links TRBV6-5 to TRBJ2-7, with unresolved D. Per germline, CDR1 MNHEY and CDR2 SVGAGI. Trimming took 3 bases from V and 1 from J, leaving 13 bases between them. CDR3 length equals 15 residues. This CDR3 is CASSYDLSRSYEQYF. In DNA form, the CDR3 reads TGTGCCAGCAGTTATGATCTCAGCAGGTCCTACGAGCAGTACTTC.

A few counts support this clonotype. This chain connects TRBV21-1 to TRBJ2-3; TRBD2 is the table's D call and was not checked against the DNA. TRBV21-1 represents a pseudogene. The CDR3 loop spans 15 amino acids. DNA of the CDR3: TGTGCCAGCAGCCCCGGACTAGCGTTTGTCGGTACGCAGTATTTT. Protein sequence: CASSPGLAFVGTQYF.

The CDR3 region is CSANPRNYNSPLHF. The CDR3 region has the DNA TGCAGTGCAAACCCCAGGAACTATAATTCACCCCTCCACTTT. The genes are TRBV20-1 and TRBJ1-6; D uncertain. CDR1 DFQATT and CDR2 SNEGSKA come from the germline V gene (reference sequence). The CDR3 extends over 14 amino acids. V was clipped by 6 bases and J by 3 bases, with 12 bases between them.

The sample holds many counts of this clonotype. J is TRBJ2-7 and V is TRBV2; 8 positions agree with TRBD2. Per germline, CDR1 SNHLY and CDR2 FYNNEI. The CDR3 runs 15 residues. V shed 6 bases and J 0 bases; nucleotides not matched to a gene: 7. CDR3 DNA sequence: TGTGCCAGCAGGGCCCCCGGGACTAGCTCCTACGAGCAGTACTTC. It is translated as CASRAPGTSSYEQYF.

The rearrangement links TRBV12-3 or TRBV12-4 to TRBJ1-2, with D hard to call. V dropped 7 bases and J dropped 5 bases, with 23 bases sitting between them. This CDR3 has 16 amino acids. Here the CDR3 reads CASTLPYQVGRYGYTF. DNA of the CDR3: TGTGCCAGCACCCTACCCTATCAAGTGGGTAGGTATGGCTACACCTTC.